What follows describes a single TCR beta chain. Its target is not known. The sample is drawn from a study of cytomegalovirus exposure and HLA in healthy donors. Across the whole study: An analysis done earlier identified 100 million to 140 million unique TCR beta sequences from about 179 million T cells.

Germline loops: CDR1 SGHNT, CDR2 YYREEE (reference sequence). Trimming removed 3 bases from V and 1 base from J; junction bases left unmatched: 5. The CDR3 sequence is 19 residues long. Study-level findings and limits: Using a false discovery rate of 0.05, a later analysis showed that approximately 16,000 TCR beta sequences were associated with HLA alleles.

The PCR ran on 60 Vbeta and 13 Jbeta primers. Only in-frame clones appear in the TCRdb table, and some are missing; sequencing was by immunoSEQ multiplex PCR. The sample holds 200,000 to 250,000 clones, about 89% seen once. This receptor was taken from a woman in her late teens or twenties in good health and CMV-seronegative. The J gene is TRBJ2-6, the V gene TRBV5-4; 15 nucleotides agree with TRBD2. Sequences were obtained from PBMCs. This CDR3 is CASSSGLAGGISGANVLTF. The CDR3 nucleotides are TGTGCCAGCAGCTCGGGACTAGCGGGGGGTATTTCTGGGGCCAACGTCCTGACTTTC.